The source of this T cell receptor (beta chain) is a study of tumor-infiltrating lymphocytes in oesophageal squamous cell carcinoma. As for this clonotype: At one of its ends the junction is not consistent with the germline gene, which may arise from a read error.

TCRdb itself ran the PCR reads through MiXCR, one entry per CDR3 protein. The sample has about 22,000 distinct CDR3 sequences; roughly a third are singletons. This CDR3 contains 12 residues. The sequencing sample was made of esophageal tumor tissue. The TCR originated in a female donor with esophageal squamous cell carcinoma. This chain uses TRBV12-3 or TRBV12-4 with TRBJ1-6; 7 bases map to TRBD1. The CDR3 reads CASSWPGGEQYF. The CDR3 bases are TGTGCCAGCAGTTGGCCAGGGGGTGAGCAGTACTTT.